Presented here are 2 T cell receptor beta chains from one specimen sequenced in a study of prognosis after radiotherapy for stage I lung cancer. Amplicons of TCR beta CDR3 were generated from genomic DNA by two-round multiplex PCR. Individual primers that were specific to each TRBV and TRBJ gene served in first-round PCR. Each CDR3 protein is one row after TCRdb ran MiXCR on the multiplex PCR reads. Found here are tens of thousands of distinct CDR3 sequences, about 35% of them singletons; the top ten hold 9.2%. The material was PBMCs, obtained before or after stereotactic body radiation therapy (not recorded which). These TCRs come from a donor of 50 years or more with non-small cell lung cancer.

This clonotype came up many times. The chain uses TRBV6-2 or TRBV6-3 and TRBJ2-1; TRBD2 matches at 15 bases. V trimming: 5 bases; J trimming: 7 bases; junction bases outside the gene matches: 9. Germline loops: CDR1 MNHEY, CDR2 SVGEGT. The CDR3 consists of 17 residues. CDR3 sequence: CASSLFRTSGRGNEQFF. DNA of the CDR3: TGTGCCAGCAGTCTCTTTCGGACTAGCGGGAGGGGGAATGAGCAGTTCTTC.

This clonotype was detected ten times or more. Here the CDR3 reads CSATRGVAYEQYF. For the CDR3, the DNA is TGCAGTGCTACCCGAGGAGTAGCCTACGAGCAGTACTTC. This chain links TRBV20-1 with TRBJ2-7; no firm D call. The germline V gene encodes CDR1 DFQATT and CDR2 SNEGSKA (reference sequence). This CDR3 comprises 13 residues. V was cut by 4 bases and J by 2 bases, with 12 bases left in between.